This T cell receptor beta chain was captured in a study of beta chain features in type 1 diabetes. Study results and limitations: For cells with high TCR expression, cDNA sequencing could yield over-representation. A moderate, significant TCRB CDR3 shortening appeared in type 1 diabetes across four CD4+ subsets. A greater similarity of naive, central memory and Treg TCRB repertoires was seen among patients than among healthy donors.

Trimming pared 2 bases from V and 4 bases from J, leaving 9 bases between. CDR3 length equals 15 residues. The germline gives CDR1 KGHSY, CDR2 FQNENV. This clone showed up just a few times. Its antigen is as yet unknown. The entirety of the isolated RNA underwent reverse transcription, so expressed TCRB transcripts were sequenced. Libraries were prepared by immunoSEQ multiplex PCR; TCRdb keeps only in-frame clonotypes and omits some of them. The sample yields roughly 240,000 clones, over 65% seen once. The collection from each donor was one heparinised blood draw averaging around 0.11 L. V and J are TRBV16 and TRBJ2-6, with no clear D. The sequence was collected from a man aged 25-40 years in good health. The material sequenced was naive CD4+ T cells from blood. The CDR3 is CASSQDPLGANVLTF. As DNA, the CDR3 is TGTGCCAGCAGCCAAGACCCCCTCGGGGCCAACGTCCTGACTTTC.